This TCR beta chain is from a study of identical twins. There are a few counts of this clonotype. TCRdb analysed the 5' RACE reads with MiXCR anew, one entry per CDR3 protein. The repertoire holds some 690,000 distinct CDR3 sequences, with approximately 22% as singletons. Trimming left V 5 bases short and J 2 bases short, with 15 bases between. The CDR3 spans 15 residues. The data also belong to a second study, concerning T cells expressing NK-cell markers. From that study: Obtained from sorted CD3+CD56+NKG2C+, CD3+CD56+NKG2C- and CD3+CD56-NKG2C+ T cells were the TCR beta repertoires.

The chain is built from TRBV12-3 or TRBV12-4 and TRBJ2-5; weak D call: TRBD1 (5 bases). The sample comprised PBMCs. The receptor comes from a woman between 18 and 29 years old in good health. The CDR3 loop reads CASSLNEQEQETQYF. Written as DNA, the CDR3 is TGTGCCAGCAGTCTAAATGAACAGGAACAAGAGACCCAGTACTTC.